The 31 T cell receptor beta chains below come from one sample, sequenced in a study of shared clonotypes between healthy human individuals (dated by TCRdb to about 2020). Library creation used the immunoSEQ multiplex PCR assay. TCRdb took over this immuneACCESS table, retaining in-frame rearrangements with V and J assigned. Such tables are incomplete; in checked studies, under half of the missing clones stem from an unresolved V gene, and the remainder is unexplained. Here the sample has under 850,000 clones; 72% occur a single time. Of the sample, over 1.5% falls within the top ten clones. The sequenced material came from memory CD4+ T cells sorted from blood. Sample cell subset or site, as interpreted from the label and publication: CD45RA-negative fraction. The receptors derive from a woman in her thirties in good health.

In the case of this clone: A clone one base away is much larger, so this may be a read error. CDR3 sequence reads: CASSKNSNQPQHF. The DNA of the CDR3 is TGTGCCAGCAGTAAAAATAGCAATCAGCCCCAGCATTTT. The V call is TRBV6-4, the J call TRBJ1-5; no definite D call. CDR3 length: 13 amino acids. V was trimmed by 5 bases and J by 0 bases, leaving 5 bases between them. The germline CDR1 and CDR2 sequences are MRHNA and SNTAGT.

The gene calls are TRBV2 and TRBJ1-5, with 7 nucleotides matching TRBD1. Germline-derived CDR1 and CDR2 are SNHLY and FYNNEI. Unmatched junction bases numbered 1, after V lost 1 base and J lost 1 base. The CDR3 has 15 amino acids. CDR3 sequence: CASSEEGGSNQPQHF. CDR3 nucleotides: TGTGCCAGCAGTGAAGAAGGGGGCAGCAATCAGCCCCAGCATTTT.

This chain joins TRBV5-4 and TRBJ2-3; tentatively, D is TRBD2 (6 bases). V dropped 4 bases and J dropped 5 bases, with 17 bases sitting between them. The CDR3 totals 15 residues. Germline assignment: CDR1 SGHNT and CDR2 YYREEE (reference sequence). The CDR3 DNA is TGTGCCAGCAGCCTGGTTGGAGGGCCCCTAGATACGCAGTATTTT. The encoded protein is CASSLVGGPLDTQYF.

The chain has TRBV19 and TRBJ1-4; tentatively, D is TRBD1 (6 bases). CDR3 length equals 13 residues. The germline CDR1 and CDR2 sequences are LNHDA and SQIVND (reference sequence). The germline V and J ends were trimmed by 5 bases and 12 bases, with 16 bases remaining between them. The CDR3 DNA reads as TGTGCCAGTAGTGTCGACAGGAGGCGCGAACTGTTTTTT. This gives the protein CASSVDRRRELFF. The variable domain in full, completed from reference TRBV19 and TRBJ1-4, reads DGGITQSPKYLFRKEGQNVTLSCEQNLNHDAMYWYRQDPGQGLRLIYYSQIVNDFQKGDIAEGYSVSREKKESFPLTVTSAQKNPTAFYLCASSVDRRRELFFGSGTQLSVL.

The DNA of the CDR3 is TGTGCCAGCAGTTTCCTAGCGGGAGATAGAGGCAATGAGCAGTTCTTC. This codes for CASSFLAGDRGNEQFF. The chain joins TRBV27 to TRBJ2-1; TRBD2 aligns across 10 bases. The CDR3 sequence is 16 residues long. Germline loops: CDR1 MNHEY, CDR2 SMNVEV (reference sequence). V lost 3 bases to trimming and J lost 6 bases; unmatched junction nucleotides: 8.

The chain employs TRBV15 and TRBJ1-5; D is unclear. The germline V and J ends were trimmed by 1 base and 0 bases, with 4 bases remaining between them. This CDR3 comprises 14 residues. Germline V gene sequence: CDR1 LNHNV, CDR2 YYDKDF (reference sequence). CDR3 sequence: CATSRGSSNQPQHF. Here the CDR3 DNA reads TGTGCCACCAGCAGAGGGAGTAGCAATCAGCCCCAGCATTTT.

A single count supports this clone. The rearrangement joins TRBV5-1 to TRBJ1-1; D is unclear. V was cut by 1 base and J by 4 bases, with 11 bases left in between. The CDR3 length is 14 residues. Germline values: CDR1 SGHRS, CDR2 YFSETQ. CDR3 protein: CASSLSAGVTEAFF. The CDR3 DNA reads as TGCGCCAGCAGCTTGTCGGCCGGCGTCACTGAAGCTTTCTTT.

This chain uses TRBV5-1 with TRBJ2-5; D call uncertain. With 4 bases removed from V and 1 base from J, the gap between germline ends came to 14 bases. Germline CDR1 and CDR2: SGHRS and YFSETQ. CDR3 size: 15 residues. The CDR3 bases are TGCGCCAGCAGCAATTACTTGGACGGCCAAGAGACCCAGTACTTC. Protein sequence: CASSNYLDGQETQYF.

This chain connects TRBV2 to TRBJ2-3; 8 positions match TRBD1. Unmatched junction bases numbered 14, after V lost 4 bases and J lost 2 bases. Germline CDR1 and CDR2: SNHLY and FYNNEI. This CDR3 has 18 residues. CDR3 protein: CASSVIIPWGQVTDTQYF. In DNA form, the CDR3 reads TGTGCCAGCAGTGTAATCATTCCATGGGGACAGGTCACAGATACGCAGTATTTT.

The chain has TRBV4-2 and TRBJ1-5; possible D gene TRBD1, 6 bases. CDR1 is LGHNA, CDR2 YNFKEQ, per germline. The V and J ends lost 4 bases and 0 bases respectively, with 13 bases between them. The CDR3 has 16 amino acids. CDR3 sequence (DNA): TGTGCCAGCAGCCTTTATCCAGGGGATAGCAATCAGCCCCAGCATTTT. Translating it yields CASSLYPGDSNQPQHF.

This clone was seen only a few times. The chain couples TRBV5-1 to TRBJ2-1; the D is unclear. Germline V gene lookup returns CDR1 SGHRS and CDR2 YFSETQ. V shed 4 bases and J shed 3 bases, with 11 bases lying between them. The CDR3 is 14 residues long. The CDR3: CASSQDGVYNEQFF. The CDR3 DNA reads as TGCGCCAGCAGCCAGGATGGGGTCTACAATGAGCAGTTCTTC.

The chain employs TRBV28 and TRBJ2-7, with 8 bases matching TRBD1. The CDR3 runs to 16 residues. V lost 6 bases, J lost 3 bases, and 13 bases stayed unmatched. Germline assignment: CDR1 MDHEN and CDR2 SYDVKM. This CDR3 is CASRSSGTGLIYEQYF. CDR3 coding DNA: TGTGCCAGCAGGTCCTCCGGGACAGGACTTATCTACGAGCAGTACTTC.

The genes are TRBV5-4 and TRBJ2-5, with 8 bases lining up with TRBD1. V lost 4 bases to trimming and J lost 5 bases; unmatched junction nucleotides: 13. Looked up from germline, CDR1 is SGHNT and CDR2 is YYREEE (reference sequence). CDR3 length: 16 residues. The CDR3 region has the DNA TGTGCCAGCAGCCCAACCCCCACAGGGGGTACGGAGACCCAGTACTTC. Residues: CASSPTPTGGTETQYF.

Details on this clone: In the same sample, other DNA sequences code for this CDR3. V and J are TRBV18 and TRBJ2-2, with unresolved D. V lost 1 base and J lost 7, with 4 bases in between. CDR3 size: 12 residues. Germline loops: CDR1 KGHSH, CDR2 LQKENI. DNA of the CDR3: TGTGCCAGCTCACCACTCGACGGGGAGCTGTTTTTT. This sequence encodes CASSPLDGELFF.

The count of this clone is one. The chain is built from TRBV19 and TRBJ2-2; the match to TRBD1 covers 9 bases. The junction had 3 bases not matched to a gene; V was cut back by 6 bases and J by 4 bases. CDR1 is LNHDA and CDR2 is SQIVND in the germline V gene (reference sequence). The CDR3 sequence is 14 residues long. CDR3 region: CASSRDRATGELFF. CDR3 in DNA: TGTGCCAGTAGCCGGGACAGGGCCACCGGGGAGCTGTTTTTT.

The genes are TRBV5-1 and TRBJ1-1; 11 bases align to TRBD1. Germline trimming cut 4 bases from V and 6 bases from J; bases unmatched to any gene: 5. The CDR3 totals 14 residues. Germline V lookup: CDR1 SGHRS, CDR2 YFSETQ. CDR3 in DNA: TGCGCCAGCAGCACGGGACAGGGGGAATCTGAAGCTTTCTTT. Protein sequence: CASSTGQGESEAFF.

J is TRBJ2-1 and V is TRBV18; D is unresolved. CDR3 size: 15 residues. CDR1 is KGHSH, CDR2 LQKENI, per germline. V was shortened by 1 base and J by 5 bases, with 12 bases between the two germline ends. This chain's CDR3 is CASSPLVESHNEQFF. For the CDR3, the DNA is TGTGCCAGCTCACCACTGGTGGAATCTCACAATGAGCAGTTCTTC.

The chain links TRBV7-3 to TRBJ2-2; D unclear. Per the germline V gene, CDR1 is SGHTA and CDR2 is FQGTGA. With 2 bases removed from V and 0 bases from J, the gap between germline ends came to 10 bases. This CDR3 has 16 amino acids. DNA for the CDR3: TGTGCCAGCAGCTTAGGTTCGGCGTCGAACACCGGGGAGCTGTTTTTT. Its protein is CASSLGSASNTGELFF.

This clone came up many times. The chain combines TRBV5-1 with TRBJ2-1; 12 positions match TRBD2. V dropped 1 base and J dropped 2; count of bases not matched to a gene: 1. Germline V CDR1 and CDR2: SGHRS, YFSETQ. This CDR3 region has 16 residues. Written as DNA, the CDR3 is TGCGCCAGCAGCTTGTCTAGCGGGAGGGCCTACAATGAGCAGTTCTTC. Protein: CASSLSSGRAYNEQFF. Looking up the rest from reference TRBV5-1 and TRBJ2-1 gives the full variable domain: KAGVTQTPRYLIKTRGQQVTLSCSPISGHRSVSWYQQTPGQGLQFLFEYFSETQRNKGNFPGRFSGRQFSNSRSEMNVSTLELGDSALYLCASSLSSGRAYNEQFFGPGTRLTVL.

This clone has at least ten counts. This chain connects TRBV7-3 to TRBJ2-5; no reliable D call. The length of the CDR3 is 13 residues. The germline V gene encodes CDR1 SGHTA and CDR2 FQGTGA. Trimming took off 2 bases at V and 4 bases at J, with 8 bases between the two ends. This CDR3 is CASSLSASETQYF. The CDR3 DNA follows: TGTGCCAGCAGCTTATCAGCGTCAGAGACCCAGTACTTC.

This clone was observed many times. The rearrangement links TRBV18 to TRBJ2-7; a weak D match, TRBD1 (6 bases). V was clipped by 3 bases and J by 1 base, with 16 bases between them. CDR1 and CDR2 from the germline V gene are KGHSH and LQKENI. This CDR3 is 16 amino acids long. This chain's CDR3 is CASSPQAPQGSYEQYF. Here the CDR3 DNA reads TGTGCCAGCTCACCCCAAGCCCCACAGGGATCCTACGAGCAGTACTTC.

This clone occurred a few times. The chain is built from TRBV18 and TRBJ2-7, with a weak D call TRBD2 (6 bases). The CDR3 loop spans 14 amino acids. Trimming removed 5 bases at V and 2 bases at J, with 13 bases between. Germline lookup yields CDR1 KGHSH and CDR2 LQKENI. The CDR3 region is CASSDGTGPYEQYF. CDR3 bases: TGTGCCAGCTCAGATGGGACTGGGCCCTACGAGCAGTACTTC.

The chain uses TRBV28 and TRBJ2-1; D remains ambiguous. This CDR3 region has 13 residues. The ends were cut back, 2 bases at V and 6 bases at J, with 8 bases in the middle. Germline V gene lookup returns CDR1 MDHEN and CDR2 SYDVKM. In nucleotides, the CDR3 is TGTGCCAGCAGTTTACCCCTGTTCAATGAGCAGTTCTTC. Translated: CASSLPLFNEQFF.

The chain links TRBV6-1 to TRBJ2-1; the D is unclear. Trimming cost V 7 bases and J 2 bases, with 12 bases left between them. There are 14 residues in the CDR3. In germline, CDR1 is MNHNS, CDR2 SASEGT. The CDR3 loop reads CASILGFTYNEQFF. CDR3 coding DNA: TGTGCCAGCATCCTGGGGTTCACCTACAATGAGCAGTTCTTC.

This chain links TRBV10-3 with TRBJ2-1; tentative D call: TRBD2 (6 bases). The CDR3 extends over 16 amino acids. The germline V and J ends were trimmed by 0 bases and 2 bases, with 11 bases remaining between them. Germline CDR1 ENHRY, CDR2 SYGVKD. CDR3 sequence reads: CAISESLAATYNEQFF. The CDR3 DNA reads as TGTGCCATCAGTGAGTCTTTAGCGGCGACCTACAATGAGCAGTTCTTC.

This clone was seen only a few times. V gene TRBV28 combines with J gene TRBJ2-2; a weak D match, TRBD2 (6 bases). V lost 2 bases, J lost 4 bases, and 11 bases lay in between. This CDR3 contains 15 residues. Germline values: CDR1 MDHEN, CDR2 SYDVKM. The CDR3 reads CASSLGGTVTGELFF. The CDR3 DNA is TGTGCCAGCAGTTTAGGGGGGACGGTCACCGGGGAGCTGTTTTTT.

This rearrangement joins TRBV11-1 to TRBJ2-7; 9 bases are shared with TRBD1. CDR3 length: 15 amino acids. With V trimmed by 6 bases and J by 2 bases, 8 bases remained unmatched. Germline V gene data show CDR1 as SGHAT and CDR2 as FQDESV (reference sequence). CDR3 loop: CASRPGQGATYEQYF. In DNA, the CDR3 is TGTGCCAGCAGGCCGGGACAGGGTGCTACCTACGAGCAGTACTTC.

The chain links TRBV6-1 to TRBJ1-5; D not resolved. Germline loops: CDR1 MNHNS, CDR2 SASEGT. CDR3 size: 12 residues. Between the trimmed V and J ends, which lost 6 bases and 2 bases, there was a span of 5 bases. The CDR3 bases are TGTGCCAGCAGGAATGGCAATCAGCCCCAGCATTTT. Protein: CASRNGNQPQHF.

This clone was observed many times. This chain joins TRBV25-1 and TRBJ1-2; D gene uncertain. The CDR3 consists of 13 residues. Deletions cut 5 bases from V and 8 bases from J, with 15 bases between. Germline CDR1 and CDR2: MGHDK and SYGVNS. CDR3 nucleotide sequence: TGTGCCAGCAGTCCCCGGGAGAAAGAAGGCTACACCTTC. Encoded protein: CASSPREKEGYTF.

The chain carries TRBV7-9 and TRBJ1-1; D gene uncertain. Germline values: CDR1 SEHNR, CDR2 FQNEAQ (reference sequence). V was shortened by 4 bases and J by 0 bases, with 9 bases between the two germline ends. The CDR3 runs 14 residues. The DNA for the CDR3 is TGTGCCAGCAGCTGGGGAGGATTGAACACTGAAGCTTTCTTT. Protein product: CASSWGGLNTEAFF.

In its sample, this clone was seen once. The J gene is TRBJ2-7, the V gene TRBV15; 7 bases line up with TRBD2. The CDR3 contains 15 residues. Germline CDR1 LNHNV, CDR2 YYDKDF (reference sequence). The V segment lost 1 base and the J segment 6 bases; nucleotides outside the gene matches: 9. CDR3 DNA sequence: TGTGCCACCAGCAGAGCGGGCGGGAGTGTGGGCGAGCAGTACTTC. This codes for CATSRAGGSVGEQYF.